The 9 T cell receptor beta chains below were found in one sample sequenced in a study of blood T cell repertoires in COVID-19. Profiled with immunoSEQ multiplex PCR; TCRdb holds only in-frame clones, not every one. The table shows approximately 200,000 clones, with roughly 79% occurring only once. Sequencing was performed on peripheral blood. These receptors originate from a human donor with acute or convalescent COVID-19. The donor label of this sample is uncertain.

J is TRBJ1-2 and V is TRBV7-3, with a possible D match to TRBD1 (6 bases). The CDR3 is 14 amino acids. V was trimmed by 5 bases and J by 8 bases, leaving 18 bases between them. Germline V lookup: CDR1 SGHTA, CDR2 FQGTGA. The CDR3 DNA reads TGTGCCAGCAGCCCGGACAGTAAGGTAGTCGGCTACACCTTC. Encoded protein: CASSPDSKVVGYTF.

The chain uses TRBV5-1 and TRBJ2-2, with a weak D call TRBD2 (5 bases). CDR1 is SGHRS and CDR2 is YFSETQ in the germline V gene. Trimming stripped 0 bases from V and 6 bases from J, with 12 bases between. The CDR3 extends over 15 amino acids. In DNA form, the CDR3 reads TGCGCCAGCAGCTTGGCCGGAGGATGGGCCGGGGAGCTGTTTTTT. Its protein is CASSLAGGWAGELFF. The entire variable domain, with the rest obtained from reference TRBV5-1 and TRBJ2-2, is as follows: KAGVTQTPRYLIKTRGQQVTLSCSPISGHRSVSWYQQTPGQGLQFLFEYFSETQRNKGNFPGRFSGRQFSNSRSEMNVSTLELGDSALYLCASSLAGGWAGELFFGEGSRLTVL.

The chain is built from TRBV18 and TRBJ2-3, with TRBD2 as a possible D gene (6 bases). The CDR3 is 17 residues long. In germline, CDR1 is KGHSH, CDR2 LQKENI. V lost 0 bases and J 1 base, leaving 14 bases between the germline ends. CDR3 in DNA: TGTGCCAGCTCACCACCGGGACTTCCTTCAGGCACAGATACGCAGTATTTT. This translates into CASSPPGLPSGTDTQYF.

The CDR3 here is CASGLSTGGFGNTIYF. CDR3 sequence (DNA): TGTGCTAGTGGTCTATCGACAGGGGGCTTTGGAAACACCATATATTTT. The rearrangement links TRBV12-5 to TRBJ1-3; TRBD1 matches 10 bases. The CDR3 spans 16 residues. V lost 5 bases to trimming and J lost 3 bases; unmatched junction nucleotides: 7. Per the germline V gene, CDR1 is LGHNT and CDR2 is FRNRAP.

The chain recombines TRBV3-1 (or the pseudogene TRBV3-2) with TRBJ1-1; TRBD1 might be the D (6 bases). Between the trimmed V and J ends, which lost 2 bases and 6 bases, there was a span of 13 bases. The length of the CDR3 is 14 residues. Germline V gene data show CDR1 as LGHDT and CDR2 as YNNKEL (reference sequence). CDR3 coding DNA: TGTGCCAGCAGCCAAATCTGGGGGCCGGCTGAAGCTTTCTTT. Its translation: CASSQIWGPAEAFF.

The gene calls are TRBV6-2 or TRBV6-3 and TRBJ1-2; 7 bases map to TRBD1. This CDR3 is built from 14 residues. Germline V gives CDR1 MNHEY, CDR2 SVGEGT. The trim removed 4 bases at V and 2 bases at J, leaving 4 bases unmatched. The CDR3 DNA reads as TGTGCCAGCAGTTGGGACAGACTAAACTATGGCTACACCTTC. Its protein is CASSWDRLNYGYTF.

This chain uses TRBV3-1 (or the pseudogene TRBV3-2) with TRBJ2-2; 12 nucleotides align to TRBD2. Trimming at V came to 4 bases and at J to 8 bases, leaving 5 bases not matched to a gene. This CDR3 spans 15 amino acids. The germline gives CDR1 LGHDT, CDR2 YNNKEL (reference sequence). DNA of the CDR3: TGTGCCAGCAGCCTACTAGCGGGAGGTCGGGGGGAGCTGTTTTTT. As protein: CASSLLAGGRGELFF.

The count of this clone is one. The chain is built from TRBV6-5 and TRBJ2-3, with TRBD1 matching over 10 bases. Germline V gene lookup returns CDR1 MNHEY and CDR2 SVGAGI. The CDR3 is 15 amino acids. The V gene end was trimmed by 5 bases and the J gene end by 1 base; junction bases not matched to a gene: 3. Here the CDR3 DNA reads TGTGCCAGCAGTCACGGGACAGGGGGCACAGATACGCAGTATTTT. It yields the protein CASSHGTGGTDTQYF.

The chain combines TRBV24-1 with TRBJ2-1; TRBD1 matches at 8 bases. V shed 4 bases, J shed 6 bases, and the junction held 10 bases outside the gene matches. CDR1 is KGHDR, CDR2 SFDVKD, per germline. This CDR3 spans 16 amino acids. CDR3 in amino acids: CATSDRTGSHFNEQFF. The CDR3 DNA reads as TGTGCCACCAGTGACCGGACAGGGAGCCATTTCAATGAGCAGTTCTTC.